Listed here are 15 T cell receptor beta chains from one sample, sequenced in a study of CD4 and CD8 cells across lung adenocarcinoma regions. TCRdb called the PCR reads again in MiXCR, with one record for every CDR3 protein. This sample carries about 19,000 distinct CDR3 sequences, 46% of them seen once, and the ten largest clones take roughly a fifth. Specimen: CD4+ T cells from the margin of a lung tumor. Every receptor here comes from a male donor with lung adenocarcinoma. The CD4 and CD8 labels of this study may be unreliable.

The chain joins TRBV7-3 to TRBJ2-6; D is perhaps TRBD1 (5 bases). This CDR3 is 15 amino acids long. V was cut by 5 bases and J by 0 bases, with 8 bases left in between. The germline V gene encodes CDR1 SGHTA and CDR2 FQGTGA. The CDR3 coding sequence is TGTGCCAGCAGCCAAGGGGACTCTGGGGCCAACGTCCTGACTTTC. Its protein is CASSQGDSGANVLTF.

On this clonotype: The junction differs from germline at one of its ends, possibly a read error. The chain combines TRBV10-1 with TRBJ2-4; perhaps D is TRBD1 or TRBD2 (5 bases each). The germline V gene has CDR1 WNHNN and CDR2 SYGVQD (reference sequence). The CDR3 runs to 14 residues. The chain's CDR3 is CATSGIGTKNTQYF. In DNA form, the CDR3 reads TGCGCCACCTCGGGGATCGGGACCAAAAATACTCAGTACTTT.

The V and J genes are TRBV27 and TRBJ2-3; the D call may be TRBD1 or TRBD2 (5 bases each). The assigned J gene may be wrong: the sequence end matches TRBJ2-5 better. The CDR3 consists of 17 residues. Germline lookup yields CDR1 MNHEY and CDR2 SMNVEV (reference sequence). The CDR3 coding sequence is TGTGCCAGCAGTGCGGGCCGACGGGGCCGTGACACAGATACCCAGTACTTC. This sequence encodes CASSAGRRGRDTDTQYF.

For this clonotype: At one end the junction does not follow the germline gene, possibly because of a read error. This chain links TRBV10-2 with TRBJ2-3; a possible D gene is TRBD2 (5 bases). The DNA end is more similar to TRBJ2-7, so the J call may be wrong. In germline, CDR1 is WSHSY, CDR2 SAAADI. The CDR3 has 14 amino acids. In nucleotides, the CDR3 is TGCGGCAGCAGCCGGCTGGGAGCCGAAGATACGCAGTACTTC. It specifies CGSSRLGAEDTQYF.

CDR3 loop: CASSQDLDFYEQYF. The CDR3 DNA reads TGTGCCAGCAGCCAAGATCTTGACTTCTACGAGCAGTACTTC. The chain couples TRBV4-2 to TRBJ2-1; D is unclear. Judging by the DNA end, TRBJ2-7 fits better; the J call may be wrong. The V gene's germline CDR1 is LGHNA and CDR2 YNFKEQ. The CDR3 covers 14 residues.

The V call is TRBV7-2, the J call TRBJ2-1, with D maybe TRBD2 (7 bases). The CDR3 length is 16 residues. V lost 1 base to trimming and J lost 5 bases, with 15 bases between them. The germline gives CDR1 SGHTA, CDR2 FQGNSA. The CDR3 loop reads CASSLGPGGVNNEQFF. CDR3 DNA: TGTGCCAGCAGCTTAGGTCCGGGGGGCGTTAACAATGAGCAGTTCTTC.

This clonotype showed up many times. V and J are TRBV10-3 and TRBJ2-1; D uncertain. The DNA end favors TRBJ2-5, so the J call may be wrong. This CDR3 contains 13 residues. CDR1 is ENHRY, CDR2 SYGVKD, per germline. The CDR3 sequence is CAISERDKETQYF. The CDR3 bases are TGTGCCATCAGTGAGAGAGACAAAGAGACCCAGTACTTC.

The genes are TRBV6-5 and TRBJ2-7; D possibly corresponds to TRBD1 (6 bases). Germline-derived CDR1 and CDR2 are MNHEY and SVGAGI. CDR3 length: 15 residues. V was cut by 5 bases and J by 0 bases, with 14 bases left in between. The CDR3 DNA sequence: TGTGCCAGCAGTCACGAGGGACACTCCTCCTACGAGCAGTACTTC. Protein sequence: CASSHEGHSSYEQYF.

This clonotype was counted between two and nine times. A read error is possible here, since a much larger clone lies one base away. V gene TRBV6-2 or TRBV6-3 combines with J gene TRBJ2-1; 10 nucleotides align to TRBD2. Matching the DNA end better, TRBJ2-7 makes the J call doubtful. From germline, CDR1 is MNHEY and CDR2 SVGEGT. The CDR3 consists of 15 residues. The CDR3 DNA follows: TGTGCCAGCAGAACTAGCGGGAACTCCTACAATGAGCAGTACTTC. Its translation: CASRTSGNSYNEQYF.

At least ten counts were recorded for this clonotype. This sequence joins TRBV3-1 and TRBJ2-7; D is undetermined. Trimming took off 0 bases at V and 0 bases at J, with 3 bases between the two ends. The V gene's germline CDR1 is LGHDT and CDR2 YNNKEL (reference sequence). This CDR3 is built from 13 residues. The CDR3 is CASSQEGSYEQYF. In DNA form, the CDR3 reads TGTGCCAGCAGCCAAGAGGGCTCCTACGAGCAGTACTTC.

This rearrangement joins TRBV11-2 to TRBJ2-2, with 7 bases aligning to TRBD1. Looked up from germline, CDR1 is SGHAT and CDR2 is FQNNGV. J lost 3 bases, V lost 2 bases, and 6 bases had no gene match. This CDR3 spans 16 amino acids. The CDR3: CASSLFAGTDTGELFF. The CDR3, as DNA: TGTGCCAGCAGCTTATTTGCCGGGACAGACACCGGGGAGCTGTTTTTT.

This clonotype showed up just once. The rearrangement uses TRBV4-1 and TRBJ2-3; 7 bases agree with TRBD2. The V gene's germline CDR1 is MGHRA and CDR2 YSYEKL. Trimming at V came to 8 bases and at J to 12 bases, leaving 20 bases not matched to a gene. The CDR3 length is 15 residues. DNA of the CDR3: TGCGCCAGCGGCACGGCGGGAGCGGGTGGGGATATTCAGTATTTT. Translating gives CASGTAGAGGDIQYF.

This chain connects TRBV27 to TRBJ2-1; TRBD2 matches at 11 bases. The CDR3 covers 15 residues. CDR1 and CDR2 (germline): MNHEY, SMNVEV (reference sequence). After removal of 5 bases from V and 4 bases from J, the junction contained 4 bases not matched to a gene. CDR3 loop: CASSPSSGGYNEQFF. The CDR3 bases are TGTGCCAGCAGTCCATCTAGCGGGGGGTACAATGAGCAGTTCTTC.

This clonotype has just a few counts. The junction departs from germline at one end; a sequencing error may be responsible. The CDR3 loop reads CAGSGGGGAETQYF. The CDR3 DNA is TGTGCGGGCAGCGGGGGGGGAGGGGCAGAGACGCAGTACTTC. J is TRBJ2-3 and V is TRBV10-2; 10 bases line up with TRBD2. The end of the DNA is better explained by TRBJ2-7, so the J call may be wrong. Per the germline V gene, CDR1 is WSHSY and CDR2 is SAAADI. This CDR3 is 14 amino acids long.

This clonotype has only a few counts. The chain has TRBV2 and TRBJ1-2, with D hard to call. Looked up from germline, CDR1 is SNHLY and CDR2 is FYNNEI. The CDR3 loop spans 13 amino acids. Trimming left V 3 bases short and J 2 bases short, with 7 bases between. The CDR3 sequence: CASSDNPNYGYTF. The DNA for the CDR3 is TGTGCCAGCAGTGACAATCCAAACTATGGCTACACCTTC.